This TCR beta chain came from a study of T cell responses to AZD1222 COVID-19 vaccine. Trimming removed 6 bases from V and 1 base from J, with 18 bases in between. CDR1 and CDR2 from the germline V gene are MDHEN and SYDVKM. The CDR3 spans 16 residues. Measured with immunoSEQ multiplex PCR; TCRdb has only the in-frame clones, and not every one. The sample consists of around 190,000 clones, around 94% of them appearing once. The rearrangement uses TRBV28 and TRBJ2-5; a weak D match, TRBD1 (6 bases). The TCR comes from an adult who received the AZD1222 COVID-19 vaccine. Sequencing used peripheral blood, obtained 28 days after the second AZD1222 dose. CDR3 amino acids: CASSRAGQNSQETQYF. DNA for the CDR3: TGTGCCAGCAGCCGGGCTGGACAGAATAGCCAAGAGACCCAGTACTTC.